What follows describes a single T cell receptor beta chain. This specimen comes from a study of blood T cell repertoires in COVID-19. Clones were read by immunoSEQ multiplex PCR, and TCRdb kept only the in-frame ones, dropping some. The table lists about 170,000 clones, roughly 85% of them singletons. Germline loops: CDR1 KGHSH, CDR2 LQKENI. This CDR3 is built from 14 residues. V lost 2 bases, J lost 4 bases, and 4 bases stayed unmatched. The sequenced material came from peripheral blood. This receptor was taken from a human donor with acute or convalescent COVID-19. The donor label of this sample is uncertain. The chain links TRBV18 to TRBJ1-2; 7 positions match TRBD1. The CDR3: CASSPGQERYGYTF. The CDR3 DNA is TGTGCCAGCTCACCAGGACAGGAACGCTATGGCTACACCTTC. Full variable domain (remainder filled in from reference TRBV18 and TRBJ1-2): NAGVMQNPRHLVRRRGQEARLRCSPMKGHSHVYWYRQLPEEGLKFMVYLQKENIIDESGMPKERFSAEFPKEGPSILRIQQVVRGDSAAYFCASSPGQERYGYTFGSGTRLTVV.